This T cell receptor (beta chain) was captured by sequencing in a study of shared clonotypes between healthy human individuals. Comment on this clone: Its antigen is unidentified. Other nucleotide sequences in the sample specify the same CDR3.

The assay was immunoSEQ multiplex PCR, and TCRdb's table has in-frame clones only and misses some. The repertoire includes 650,000 to 750,000 clones, more than 70% of them detected once, and about 1.7% sits in the top ten. Notes on the study in general: Generally, naive subsets came out with larger estimated richness than memory subsets.

HIV-negative, healthy adults without recent acute infections or vaccinations were the donors. The ends were cut back, 0 bases at V and 4 bases at J, with 11 bases in the middle. The CDR3 spans 14 residues. Germline V gene data show CDR1 as SGHNT and CDR2 as YYREEE (reference sequence). The sequence came from a woman in her twenties or thirties in good health. The material sequenced was memory CD4+ T cells sorted from blood. Subset denoted: CD45RA-negative fraction. This chain connects TRBV5-4 to TRBJ2-7, with a possible D match to TRBD1 (6 bases). CDR3 sequence (DNA): TGTGCCAGCAGCTTGGGGCAGGGGAGATACGAGCAGTACTTC. This gives the protein CASSLGQGRYEQYF.